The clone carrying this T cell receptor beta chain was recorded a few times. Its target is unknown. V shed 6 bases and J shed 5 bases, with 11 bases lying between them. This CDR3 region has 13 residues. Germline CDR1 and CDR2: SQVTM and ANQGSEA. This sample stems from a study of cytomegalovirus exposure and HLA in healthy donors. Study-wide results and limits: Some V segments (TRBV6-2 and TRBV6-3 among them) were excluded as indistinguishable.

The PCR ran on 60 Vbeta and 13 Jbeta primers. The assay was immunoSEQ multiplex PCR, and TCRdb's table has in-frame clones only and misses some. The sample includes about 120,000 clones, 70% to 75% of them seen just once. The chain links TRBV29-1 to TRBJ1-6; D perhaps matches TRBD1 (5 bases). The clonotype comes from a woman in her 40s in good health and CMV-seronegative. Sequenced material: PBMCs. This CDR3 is CSVSDSDNSPLHF. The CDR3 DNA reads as TGCAGCGTGTCAGACAGCGATAATTCACCCCTCCACTTT.